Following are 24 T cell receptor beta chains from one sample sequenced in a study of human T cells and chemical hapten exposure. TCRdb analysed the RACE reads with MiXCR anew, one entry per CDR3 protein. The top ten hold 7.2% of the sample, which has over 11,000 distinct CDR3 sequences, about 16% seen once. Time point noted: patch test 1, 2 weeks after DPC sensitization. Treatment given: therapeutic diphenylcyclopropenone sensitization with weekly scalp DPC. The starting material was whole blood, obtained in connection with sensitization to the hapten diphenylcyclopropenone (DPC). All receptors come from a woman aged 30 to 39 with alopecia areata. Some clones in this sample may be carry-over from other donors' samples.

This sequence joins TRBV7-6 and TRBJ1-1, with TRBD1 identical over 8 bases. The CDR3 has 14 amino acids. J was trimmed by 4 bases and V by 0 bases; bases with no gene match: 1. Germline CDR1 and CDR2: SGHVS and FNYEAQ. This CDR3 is CASSLAQGVTEAFF. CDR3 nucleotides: TGTGCCAGCAGCTTAGCACAGGGGGTCACTGAAGCTTTCTTT.

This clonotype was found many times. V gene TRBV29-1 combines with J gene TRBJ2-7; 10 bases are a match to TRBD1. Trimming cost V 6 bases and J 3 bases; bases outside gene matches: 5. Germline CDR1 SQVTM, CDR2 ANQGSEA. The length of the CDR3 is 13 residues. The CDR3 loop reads CSVGTGAVYEQYF. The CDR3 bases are TGCAGCGTAGGGACAGGGGCCGTCTACGAGCAGTACTTC.

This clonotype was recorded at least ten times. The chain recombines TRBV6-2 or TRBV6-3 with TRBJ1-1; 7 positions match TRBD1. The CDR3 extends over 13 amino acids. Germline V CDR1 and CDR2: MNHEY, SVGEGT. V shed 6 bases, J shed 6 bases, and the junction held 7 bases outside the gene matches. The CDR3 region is CASRGQGGPEAFF. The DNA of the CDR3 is TGTGCCAGCAGAGGGCAGGGGGGACCTGAAGCTTTCTTT.

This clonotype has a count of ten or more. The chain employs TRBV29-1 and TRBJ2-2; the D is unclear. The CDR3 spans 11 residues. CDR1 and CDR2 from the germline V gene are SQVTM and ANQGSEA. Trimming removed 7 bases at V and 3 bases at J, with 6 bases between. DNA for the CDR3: TGCAGCGCCGCGGACACCGGGGAGCTGTTTTTT. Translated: CSAADTGELFF.

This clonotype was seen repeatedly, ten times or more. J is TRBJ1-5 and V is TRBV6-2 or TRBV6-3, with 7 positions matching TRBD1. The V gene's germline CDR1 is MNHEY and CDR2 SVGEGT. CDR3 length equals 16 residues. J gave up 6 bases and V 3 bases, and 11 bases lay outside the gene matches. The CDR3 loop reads CASSYAVTGNGQPQHF. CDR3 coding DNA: TGTGCCAGCAGTTATGCTGTGACAGGGAACGGTCAGCCCCAGCATTTT.

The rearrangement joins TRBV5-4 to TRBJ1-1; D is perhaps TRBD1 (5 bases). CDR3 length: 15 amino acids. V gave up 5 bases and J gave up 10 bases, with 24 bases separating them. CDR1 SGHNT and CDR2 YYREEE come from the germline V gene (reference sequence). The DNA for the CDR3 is TGTGCCAGCAGTCCCACGGGGTGGCCCCCGAGGGGAGCTTTCTTT. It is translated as CASSPTGWPPRGAFF.

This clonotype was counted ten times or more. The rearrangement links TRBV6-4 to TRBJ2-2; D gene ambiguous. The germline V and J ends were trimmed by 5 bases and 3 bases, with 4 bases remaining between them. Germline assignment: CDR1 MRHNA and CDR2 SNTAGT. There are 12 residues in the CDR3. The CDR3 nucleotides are TGTGCCAGCAGTAAAGACACCGGGGAGCTGTTTTTT. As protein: CASSKDTGELFF.

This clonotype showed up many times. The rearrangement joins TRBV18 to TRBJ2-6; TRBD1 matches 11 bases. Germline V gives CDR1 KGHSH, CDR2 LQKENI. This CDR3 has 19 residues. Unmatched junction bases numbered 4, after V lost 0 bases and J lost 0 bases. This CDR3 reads CASSPPKGQGVSGANVLTF. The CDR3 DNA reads TGTGCCAGCTCACCACCTAAGGGACAGGGGGTCTCTGGGGCCAACGTCCTGACTTTC.

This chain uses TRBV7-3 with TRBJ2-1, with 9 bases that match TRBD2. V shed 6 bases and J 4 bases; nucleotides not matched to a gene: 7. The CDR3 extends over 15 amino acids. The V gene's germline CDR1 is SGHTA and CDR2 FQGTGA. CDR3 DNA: TGTGCCAGCAGTCTTCGACTAGCGGCGTACAATGAGCAGTTCTTC. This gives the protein CASSLRLAAYNEQFF.

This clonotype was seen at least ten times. The DNA for the CDR3 is TGTGCAAGTCGCTTTGTGGGACAGCACACAGATACGCAGTATTTT. Translation: CASRFVGQHTDTQYF. V is TRBV12-2 and J is TRBJ2-3; the table's D call, TRBD1, was not checked against the DNA. TRBV12-2 constitutes a pseudogene. This CDR3 comprises 15 residues.

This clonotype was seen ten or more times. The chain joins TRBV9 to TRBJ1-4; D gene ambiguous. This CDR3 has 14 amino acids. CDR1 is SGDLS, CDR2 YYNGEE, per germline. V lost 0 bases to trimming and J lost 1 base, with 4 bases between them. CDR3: CASSVAGTNEKLFF. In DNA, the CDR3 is TGTGCCAGCAGCGTAGCGGGAACTAATGAAAAACTGTTTTTT.

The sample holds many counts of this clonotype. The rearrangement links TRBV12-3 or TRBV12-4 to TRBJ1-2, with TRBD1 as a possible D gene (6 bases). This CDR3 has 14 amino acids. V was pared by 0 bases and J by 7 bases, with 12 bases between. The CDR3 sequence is CASSLASGVAGYTF. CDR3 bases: TGTGCCAGCAGTTTAGCGTCAGGGGTCGCTGGCTACACCTTC.

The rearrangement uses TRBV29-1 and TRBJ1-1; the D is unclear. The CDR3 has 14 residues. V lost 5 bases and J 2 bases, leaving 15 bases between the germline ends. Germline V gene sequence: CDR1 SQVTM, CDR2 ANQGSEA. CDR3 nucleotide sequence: TGCAGCGTTACCGGGCCACCTCGAAACACTGAAGCTTTCTTT. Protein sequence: CSVTGPPRNTEAFF.

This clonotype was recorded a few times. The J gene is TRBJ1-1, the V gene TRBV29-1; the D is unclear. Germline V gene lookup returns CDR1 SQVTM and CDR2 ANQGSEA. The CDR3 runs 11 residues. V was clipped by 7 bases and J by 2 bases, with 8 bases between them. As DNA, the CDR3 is TGCAGCGGACTAGTCAACACTGAAGCTTTCTTT. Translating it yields CSGLVNTEAFF.

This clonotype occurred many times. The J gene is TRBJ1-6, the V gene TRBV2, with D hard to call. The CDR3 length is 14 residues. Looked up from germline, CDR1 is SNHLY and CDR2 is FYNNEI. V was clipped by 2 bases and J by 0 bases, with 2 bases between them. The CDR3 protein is CASSESSYNSPLHF. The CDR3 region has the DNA TGTGCCAGCAGTGAAAGCTCCTATAATTCACCCCTCCACTTT.

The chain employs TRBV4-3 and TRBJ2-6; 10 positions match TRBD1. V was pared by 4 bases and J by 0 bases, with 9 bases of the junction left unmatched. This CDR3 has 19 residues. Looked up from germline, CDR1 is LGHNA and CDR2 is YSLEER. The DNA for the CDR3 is TGCGCCAGCAGCCCCACACCGGGACAGGGGAGCTCTGGGGCCAACGTCCTGACTTTC. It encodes CASSPTPGQGSSGANVLTF.

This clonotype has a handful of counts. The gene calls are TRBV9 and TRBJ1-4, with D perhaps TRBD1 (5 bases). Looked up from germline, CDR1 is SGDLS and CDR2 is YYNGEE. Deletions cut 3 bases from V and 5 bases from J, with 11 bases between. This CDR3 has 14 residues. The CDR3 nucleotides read TGTGCCAGCAGCGGGCAGGGCCGAAATGAAAAACTGTTTTTT. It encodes CASSGQGRNEKLFF. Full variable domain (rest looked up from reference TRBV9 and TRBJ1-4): DSGVTQTPKHLITATGQRVTLRCSPRSGDLSVYWYQQSLDQGLQFLIQYYNGEERAKGNILERFSAQQFPDLHSELNLSSLELGDSALYFCASSGQGRNEKLFFGSGTQLSVL.

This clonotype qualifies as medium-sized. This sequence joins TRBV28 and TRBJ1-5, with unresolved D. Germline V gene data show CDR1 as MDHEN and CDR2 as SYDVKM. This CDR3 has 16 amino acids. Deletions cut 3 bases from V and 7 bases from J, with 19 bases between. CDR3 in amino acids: CASSFSAGVGRQPQHF. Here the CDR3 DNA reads TGTGCCAGCAGTTTTTCCGCCGGAGTTGGCAGGCAGCCCCAGCATTTT.

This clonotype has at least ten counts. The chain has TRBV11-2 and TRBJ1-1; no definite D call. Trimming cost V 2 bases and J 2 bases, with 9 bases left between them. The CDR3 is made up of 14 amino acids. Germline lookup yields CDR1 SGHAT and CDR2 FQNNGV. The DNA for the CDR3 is TGTGCCAGCAGCTTAATGTTCCCAAACACTGAAGCTTTCTTT. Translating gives CASSLMFPNTEAFF. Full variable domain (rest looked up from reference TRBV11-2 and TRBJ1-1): EAGVAQSPRYKIIEKRQSVAFWCNPISGHATLYWYQQILGQGPKLLIQFQNNGVVDDSQLPKDRFSAERLKGVDSTLKIQPAKLEDSAVYLCASSLMFPNTEAFFGQGTRLTVV.

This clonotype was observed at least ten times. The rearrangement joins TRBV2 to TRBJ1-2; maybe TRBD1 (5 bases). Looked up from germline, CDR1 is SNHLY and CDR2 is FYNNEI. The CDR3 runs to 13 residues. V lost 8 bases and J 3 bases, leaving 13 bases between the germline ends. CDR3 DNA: TGTGCCAGCCGCGGAGGGGTCGACTATGGCTACACCTTC. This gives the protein CASRGGVDYGYTF.

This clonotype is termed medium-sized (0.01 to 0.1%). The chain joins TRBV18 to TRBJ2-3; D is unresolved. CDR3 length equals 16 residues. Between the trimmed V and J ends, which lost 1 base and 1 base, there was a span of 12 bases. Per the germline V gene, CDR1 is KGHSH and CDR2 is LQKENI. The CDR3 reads CASSPLPGPGTDTQYF. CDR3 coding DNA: TGTGCCAGCTCACCACTTCCGGGTCCCGGCACAGATACGCAGTATTTT.

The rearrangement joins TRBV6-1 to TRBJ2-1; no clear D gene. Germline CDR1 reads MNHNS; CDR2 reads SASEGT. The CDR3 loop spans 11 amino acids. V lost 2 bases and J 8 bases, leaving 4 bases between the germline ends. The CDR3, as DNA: TGTGCCAGCAGTGAACACCATGAGCAGTTCTTC. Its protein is CASSEHHEQFF.

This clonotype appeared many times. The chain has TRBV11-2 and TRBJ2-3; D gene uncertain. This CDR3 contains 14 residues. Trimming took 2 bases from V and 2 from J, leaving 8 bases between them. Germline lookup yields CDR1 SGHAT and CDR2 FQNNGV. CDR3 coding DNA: TGTGCCAGCAGCTTATACCGAGACACAGATACGCAGTATTTT. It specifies CASSLYRDTDTQYF.

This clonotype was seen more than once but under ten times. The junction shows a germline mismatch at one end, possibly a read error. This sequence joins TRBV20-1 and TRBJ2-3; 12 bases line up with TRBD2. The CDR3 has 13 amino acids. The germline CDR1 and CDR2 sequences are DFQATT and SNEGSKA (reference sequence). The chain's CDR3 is CSASRGASGGAVF. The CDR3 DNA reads TGCAGTGCTAGTCGCGGGGCTAGCGGGGGGGCCGTTTTT.